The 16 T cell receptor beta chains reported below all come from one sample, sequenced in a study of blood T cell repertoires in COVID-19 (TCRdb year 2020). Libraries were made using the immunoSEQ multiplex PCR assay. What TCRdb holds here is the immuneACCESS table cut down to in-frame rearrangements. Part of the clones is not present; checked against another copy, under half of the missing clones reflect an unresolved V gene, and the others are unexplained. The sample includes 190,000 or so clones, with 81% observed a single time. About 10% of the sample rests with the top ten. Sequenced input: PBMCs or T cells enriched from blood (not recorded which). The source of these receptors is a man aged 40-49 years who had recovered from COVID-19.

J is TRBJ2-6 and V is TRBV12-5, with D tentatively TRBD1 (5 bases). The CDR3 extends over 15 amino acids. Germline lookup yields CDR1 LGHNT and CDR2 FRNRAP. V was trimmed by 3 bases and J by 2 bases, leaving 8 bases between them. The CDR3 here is CASGLWGPGANVLTF. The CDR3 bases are TGTGCTAGTGGTTTATGGGGCCCTGGGGCCAACGTCCTGACTTTC.

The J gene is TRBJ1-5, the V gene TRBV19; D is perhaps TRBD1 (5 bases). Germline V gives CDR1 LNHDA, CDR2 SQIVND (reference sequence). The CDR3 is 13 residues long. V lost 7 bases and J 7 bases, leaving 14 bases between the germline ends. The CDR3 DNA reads TGTGCCAGTAATCGACAGACCAGCCAGCCCCAGCATTTT. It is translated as CASNRQTSQPQHF.

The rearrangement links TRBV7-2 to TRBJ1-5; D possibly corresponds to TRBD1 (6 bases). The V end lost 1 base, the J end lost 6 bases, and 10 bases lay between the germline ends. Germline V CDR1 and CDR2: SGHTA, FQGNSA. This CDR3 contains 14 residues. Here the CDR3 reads CASSLGRGAQPQHF. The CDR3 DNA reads TGTGCCAGCAGCTTAGGCAGGGGCGCTCAGCCCCAGCATTTT.

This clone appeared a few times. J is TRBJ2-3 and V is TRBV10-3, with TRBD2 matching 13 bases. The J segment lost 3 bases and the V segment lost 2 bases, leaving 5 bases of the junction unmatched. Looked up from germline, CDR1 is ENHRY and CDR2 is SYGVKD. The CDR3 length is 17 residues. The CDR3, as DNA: TGTGCCATCAGTGAGGGACTAGCGGGAGCTCGAACAGATACGCAGTATTTT. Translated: CAISEGLAGARTDTQYF.

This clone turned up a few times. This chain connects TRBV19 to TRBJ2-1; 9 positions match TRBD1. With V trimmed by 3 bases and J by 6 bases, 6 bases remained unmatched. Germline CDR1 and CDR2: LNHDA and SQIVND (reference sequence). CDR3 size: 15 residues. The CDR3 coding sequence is TGTGCCAGTAGTATGCGTCAGGACAGGGGCAATGAGCAGTTCTTC. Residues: CASSMRQDRGNEQFF.

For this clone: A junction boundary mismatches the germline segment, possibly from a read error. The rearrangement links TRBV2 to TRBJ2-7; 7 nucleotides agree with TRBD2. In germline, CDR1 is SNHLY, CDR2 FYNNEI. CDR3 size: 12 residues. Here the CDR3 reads CAAGRGSYEQYF. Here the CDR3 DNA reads TGCGCCGCAGGGCGGGGGTCCTACGAGCAGTACTTC.

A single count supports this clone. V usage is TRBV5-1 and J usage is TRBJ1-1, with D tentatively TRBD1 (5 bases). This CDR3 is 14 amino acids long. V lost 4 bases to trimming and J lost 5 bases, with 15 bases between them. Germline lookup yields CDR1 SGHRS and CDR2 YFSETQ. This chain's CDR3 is CASSTRTGGTEAFF. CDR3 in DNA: TGCGCCAGCAGCACACGGACTGGGGGGACTGAAGCTTTCTTT.

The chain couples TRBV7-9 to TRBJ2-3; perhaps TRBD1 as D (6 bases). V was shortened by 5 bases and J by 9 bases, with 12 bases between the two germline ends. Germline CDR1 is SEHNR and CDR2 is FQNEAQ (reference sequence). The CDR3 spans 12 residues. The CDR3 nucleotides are TGTGCCAGCAGCCCAGGGGCCCCGACGCAGTATTTT. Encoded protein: CASSPGAPTQYF.

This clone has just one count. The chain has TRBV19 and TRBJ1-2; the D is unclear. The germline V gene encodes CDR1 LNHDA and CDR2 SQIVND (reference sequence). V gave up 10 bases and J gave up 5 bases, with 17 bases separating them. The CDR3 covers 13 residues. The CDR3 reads CATSKQDLYGYTF. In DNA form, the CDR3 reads TGTGCCACTTCCAAGCAGGATTTGTATGGCTACACCTTC.

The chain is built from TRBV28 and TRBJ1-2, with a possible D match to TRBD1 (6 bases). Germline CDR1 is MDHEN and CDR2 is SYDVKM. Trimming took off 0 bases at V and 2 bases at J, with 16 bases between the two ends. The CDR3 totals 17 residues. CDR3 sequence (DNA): TGTGCCAGCAGTTTATGGCGGACAGCCAGACAAAACTATGGCTACACCTTC. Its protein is CASSLWRTARQNYGYTF.

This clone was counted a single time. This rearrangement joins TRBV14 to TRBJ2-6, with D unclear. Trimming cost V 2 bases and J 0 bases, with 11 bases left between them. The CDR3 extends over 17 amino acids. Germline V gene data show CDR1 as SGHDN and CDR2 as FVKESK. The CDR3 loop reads CASSQTSIHSGANVLTF. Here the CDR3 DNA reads TGTGCCAGCAGCCAAACCTCTATCCACTCTGGGGCCAACGTCCTGACTTTC.

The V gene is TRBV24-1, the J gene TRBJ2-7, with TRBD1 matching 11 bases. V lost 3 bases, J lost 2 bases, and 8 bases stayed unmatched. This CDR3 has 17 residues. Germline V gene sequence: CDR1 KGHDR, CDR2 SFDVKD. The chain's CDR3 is CATSDPTPGQGAYEQYF. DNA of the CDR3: TGTGCCACCAGTGATCCTACCCCGGGACAGGGGGCCTACGAGCAGTACTTC.

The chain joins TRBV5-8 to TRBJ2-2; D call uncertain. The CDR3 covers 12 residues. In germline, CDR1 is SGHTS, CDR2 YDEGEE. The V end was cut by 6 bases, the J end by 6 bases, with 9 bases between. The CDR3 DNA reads TGTGCCAGCACCTCTCGGGCCGGGGAGCTGTTTTTT. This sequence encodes CASTSRAGELFF.

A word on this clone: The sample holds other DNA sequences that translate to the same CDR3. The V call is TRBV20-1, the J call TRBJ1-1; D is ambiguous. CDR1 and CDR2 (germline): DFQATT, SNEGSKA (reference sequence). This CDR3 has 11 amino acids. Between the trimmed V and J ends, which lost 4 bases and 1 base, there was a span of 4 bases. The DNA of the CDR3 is TGCAGTGCTATCAAGAACACTGAAGCTTTCTTT. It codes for CSAIKNTEAFF.

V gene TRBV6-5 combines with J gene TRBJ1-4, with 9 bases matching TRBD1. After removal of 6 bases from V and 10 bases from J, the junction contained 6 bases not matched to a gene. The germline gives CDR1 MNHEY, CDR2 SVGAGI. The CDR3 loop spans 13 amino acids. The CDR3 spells CASSIPTGGKLFF. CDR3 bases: TGTGCCAGCAGCATACCGACAGGGGGAAAACTGTTTTTT.

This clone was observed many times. The CDR3 region has the DNA TGTGCCAGCAGTACCCTACCCCTAGGGCTGTTTTTT. Translation gives CASSTLPLGLFF. This chain links TRBV6-5 with TRBJ2-2; D is ambiguous. Trimming pared 5 bases from V and 13 bases from J, leaving 14 bases between. Germline V gives CDR1 MNHEY, CDR2 SVGAGI. CDR3 length: 12 residues.